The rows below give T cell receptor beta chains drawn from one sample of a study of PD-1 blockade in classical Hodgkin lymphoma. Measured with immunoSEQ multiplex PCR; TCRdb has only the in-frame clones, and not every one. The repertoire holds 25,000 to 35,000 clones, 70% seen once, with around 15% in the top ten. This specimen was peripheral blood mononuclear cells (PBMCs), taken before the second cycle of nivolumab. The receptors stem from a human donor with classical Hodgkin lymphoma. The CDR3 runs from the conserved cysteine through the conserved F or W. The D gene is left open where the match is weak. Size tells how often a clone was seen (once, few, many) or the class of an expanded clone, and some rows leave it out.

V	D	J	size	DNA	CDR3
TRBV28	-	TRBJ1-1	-	TGTGCCAGCAGTTTTGAGCCCCCGAGGGTGCGCGCTTTCTTT	CASSFEPPRVRAFF
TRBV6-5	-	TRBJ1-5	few	TGTGCCAGCAGCTTCCAGGCGCGTCAGCCCCAGCATTTT	CASSFQARQPQHF
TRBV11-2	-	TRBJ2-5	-	TGTGCCAGCAGCTACGGTAGGGGCCAAGAGACCCAGTACTTC	CASSYGRGQETQYF
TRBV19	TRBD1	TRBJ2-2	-	TGTGCCAGTAGTAGGAGGACAGGGATCGGGGAGCTGTTTTTT	CASSRRTGIGELFF
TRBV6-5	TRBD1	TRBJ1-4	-	TGTGCCAGCAGTTACCAGACAGGGGTGAATGAAAAACTGTTTTTT	CASSYQTGVNEKLFF
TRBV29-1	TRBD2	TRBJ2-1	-	TGCAGCGTTGAAAGAGCGGGGACCTACAATGAGCAGTTCTTC	CSVERAGTYNEQFF
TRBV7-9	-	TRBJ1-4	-	TGTGCCAGCAGGTTAACAGGGAGGGGGAAAAATGAAAAACTGTTTTTT	CASRLTGRGKNEKLFF
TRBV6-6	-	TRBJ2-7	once	TGTGCCAGCAACCCCTCCCCTTTCAGCGAGCAGTACTTC	CASNPSPFSEQYF
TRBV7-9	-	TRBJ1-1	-	TGTGCCAGCAGCCGTGAATACACTGAAGCTTTCTTT	CASSREYTEAFF
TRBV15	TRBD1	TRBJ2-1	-	TGTGCCACCAGCAGAGATAGGGGGCGTGAGCAGTTCTTC	CATSRDRGREQFF
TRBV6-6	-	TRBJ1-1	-	TGTGCCAGCAGTTACTCTCCCGGAGAAGCTTTCTTT	CASSYSPGEAFF
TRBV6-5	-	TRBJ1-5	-	TGTGCCAGCAGCCCCGTCTGGGGAAATCAGCCCCAGCATTTT	CASSPVWGNQPQHF
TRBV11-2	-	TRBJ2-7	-	TGTGCCAGCAGCTTAGATATCAGTTTCGAGCAGTACTTC	CASSLDISFEQYF
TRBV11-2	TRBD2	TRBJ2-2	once	TGTGCCAGCAGCTCCCCCCGGGGGGGCGGCGGGGAGCTGTTTTTT	CASSSPRGGGGELFF
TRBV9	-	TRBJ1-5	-	TGTGCCAGCAGCGTAACCGACGGTGATCAGCCCCAGCATTTT	CASSVTDGDQPQHF
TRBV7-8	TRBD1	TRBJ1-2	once	TGTGCCAGCAGCTCCGGGACAGGGGATGGGGGCTATGGCTACACCTTC	CASSSGTGDGGYGYTF
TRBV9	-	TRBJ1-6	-	TGTGCCAGCAGCGCCCCAAGCTCCTATAATTCACCCCTCCACTTT	CASSAPSSYNSPLHF
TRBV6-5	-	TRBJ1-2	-	TGTGCCAGCAGTTATTTAACCCCCGCTCTTAACTATGGCTACACCTTC	CASSYLTPALNYGYTF
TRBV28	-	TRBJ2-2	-	TGTGCCAGCAGACCCGACAGGGCGGGAACCGGGGAGCTGTTTTTT	CASRPDRAGTGELFF
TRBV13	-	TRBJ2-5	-	TGTGCCAGCAGCTTAGGTCCGACCCAGTACTTC	CASSLGPTQYF
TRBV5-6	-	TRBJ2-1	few	TGTGCCAGCAGCTTGGAATGGAATTGGTACAATGAGCAGTTCTTC	CASSLEWNWYNEQFF
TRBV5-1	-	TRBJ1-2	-	TGCGCCAGCAGCTTGATTCAGGGGAGCTATGGCTACACCTTC	CASSLIQGSYGYTF
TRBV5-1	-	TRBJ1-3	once	TGCGCCAGCAGCTTGGAGGGGAACACCATATATTTT	CASSLEGNTIYF
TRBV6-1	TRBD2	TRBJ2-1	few	TGTGCCAGCAGTTCCGGGACTAGCGGATACAATGAGCAGTTCTTC	CASSSGTSGYNEQFF
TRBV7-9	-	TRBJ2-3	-	TGTGCCAGCAGCTCGACCGGGACGCCAAATACGCAGTATTTT	CASSSTGTPNTQYF
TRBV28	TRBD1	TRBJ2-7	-	TGTGCCAGCAGTTTACCGACAGGGAACTCCTACGAGCAGTACTTC	CASSLPTGNSYEQYF
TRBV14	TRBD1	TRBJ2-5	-	TGTGCCAGCAGCCCCCCGGGACAGGGGTTAAAGACCCAGTACTTC	CASSPPGQGLKTQYF
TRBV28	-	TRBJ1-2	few	TGTGCCAGCAGTTTCCTAACGGCTAACTATGGCTACACCTTC	CASSFLTANYGYTF
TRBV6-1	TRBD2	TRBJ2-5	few	TGTGCCAGCAGTGAGTCTAGCGGGGGAGAGACCCAGTACTTC	CASSESSGGETQYF
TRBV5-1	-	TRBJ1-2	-	TGCGCCAGCAGCCTAACATCTGGATATGGCTACACCTTC	CASSLTSGYGYTF
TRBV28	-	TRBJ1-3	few	TGTGCCAGCAGTGTCGAGTTTTCGTCGGGCACCATATATTTT	CASSVEFSSGTIYF
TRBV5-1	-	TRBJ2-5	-	TGCGCCAGCAGCTTAGACCAAGAGACCCAGTACTTC	CASSLDQETQYF
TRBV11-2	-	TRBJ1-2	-	TGTGCCAGCAGCTTAGGGTATATTCCCACCTTC	CASSLGYIPTF
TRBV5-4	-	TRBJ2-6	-	TGTGCCAGCAGCTTGGGGGGAAGGGTCGGTGGCTCTGGGGCCAACGTCCTGACTTTC	CASSLGGRVGGSGANVLTF
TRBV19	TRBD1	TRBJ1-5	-	TGTGCCAGTAGTACCCCCCGACAGGGCTACAATCAGCCCCAGCATTTT	CASSTPRQGYNQPQHF
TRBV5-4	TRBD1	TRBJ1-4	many	TGTGCCAGCAGCTTCGGACAGGGAGGGACTAATGAAAAACTGTTTTTT	CASSFGQGGTNEKLFF
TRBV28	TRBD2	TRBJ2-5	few	TGTGCCAGCAGTTCCTACCGGGAGGGAGAGACCCAGTACTTC	CASSSYREGETQYF
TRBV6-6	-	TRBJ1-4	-	TGTGCCAGCGGCGGAGTGACAACTAATGAAAAACTGTTTTTT	CASGGVTTNEKLFF
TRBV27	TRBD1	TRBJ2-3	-	TGTGCCAGCAGTTTATACAGGGGAGTCACAGATACGCAGTATTTT	CASSLYRGVTDTQYF
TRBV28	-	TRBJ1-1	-	TGTGCCAGCAGTTTAAAAGTGAACACTGAAGCTTTCTTT	CASSLKVNTEAFF
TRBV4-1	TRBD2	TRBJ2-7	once	TGCGCCAGCAGCCAAGGAGGGACTAGCGGATACTACGAGCAGTACTTC	CASSQGGTSGYYEQYF
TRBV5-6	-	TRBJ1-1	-	TGTGCCAGCAGCTTGGGGGGGGCCATGGACACTGAAGCTTTCTTT	CASSLGGAMDTEAFF
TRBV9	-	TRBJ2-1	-	TGTGCCAGCAACAGAGTTAGCTCCTACAATGAGCAGTTCTTC	CASNRVSSYNEQFF
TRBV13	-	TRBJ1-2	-	TGTGCCAGCAGCCCGGGACCCGCCCTTAAGCGCTACACCTTC	CASSPGPALKRYTF
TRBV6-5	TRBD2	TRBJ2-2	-	TGTGCCAGCAGTTTAGCGGGGGTAAACACCGGGGAGCTGTTTTTT	CASSLAGVNTGELFF
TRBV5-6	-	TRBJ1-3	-	TGTGCCAGCAGCCCCGGACGGACCTCTGGAAACACCATATATTTT	CASSPGRTSGNTIYF
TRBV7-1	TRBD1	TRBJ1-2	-	TGTGCCAGTGAGACAGGGGGCGACTATGGCTACACCTTC	CASETGGDYGYTF
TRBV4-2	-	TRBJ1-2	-	TGTGCCAGCAGCCAAGATCTCGAGTCTAGCCGCTACACCTTC	CASSQDLESSRYTF